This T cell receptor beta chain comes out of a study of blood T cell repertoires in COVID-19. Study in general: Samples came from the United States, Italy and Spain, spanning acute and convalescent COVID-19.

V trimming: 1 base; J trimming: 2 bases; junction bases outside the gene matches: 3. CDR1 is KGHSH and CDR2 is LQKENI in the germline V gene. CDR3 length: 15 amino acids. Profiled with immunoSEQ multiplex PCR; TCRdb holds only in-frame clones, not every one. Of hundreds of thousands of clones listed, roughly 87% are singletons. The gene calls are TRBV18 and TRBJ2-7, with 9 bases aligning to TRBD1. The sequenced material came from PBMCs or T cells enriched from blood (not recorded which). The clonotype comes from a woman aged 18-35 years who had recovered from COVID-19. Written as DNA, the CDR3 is TGTGCCAGCTCACCACGGGACAGGGAGGCCTACGAGCAGTACTTC. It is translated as CASSPRDREAYEQYF.